This TCR beta chain was captured by sequencing in a study of regulatory T cells in long-lasting Graves disease. Indicated time point: newly diagnosed GD, antithyroid drugs for less than 3 months. Preparation of the TCR library used RNA extracted from PBMCs. Sequencing libraries for TCR beta were prepared with iRepertoire HTBI primers and Arm-PCR of CDR3 regions. TCRdb reprocessed the multiplex PCR reads with MiXCR, giving one entry per CDR3 protein. The table records more than 300,000 distinct CDR3 sequences, about 11% of them present only once. These sequences were also reported in another study, on T cells in Graves' hyperthyroidism and ophthalmopathy.

The receptor was isolated from a woman between 18 and 29 years old with Graves disease. The sample consisted of peripheral blood mononuclear cells (PBMCs), taken at new diagnosis, from a patient treated with antithyroid drugs.

The CDR3 sequence: CASSSRTSWPGELFF. CDR3 DNA: TGTGCCAGCAGCTCCAGGACTAGCTGGCCCGGGGAGCTGTTTTTT. This chain joins TRBV11-2 and TRBJ2-2; 8 bases line up with TRBD2. The germline V gene has CDR1 SGHAT and CDR2 FQNNGV. The CDR3 runs 15 residues. The ends lost 4 bases at V and 6 bases at J; junction bases unmatched: 7.